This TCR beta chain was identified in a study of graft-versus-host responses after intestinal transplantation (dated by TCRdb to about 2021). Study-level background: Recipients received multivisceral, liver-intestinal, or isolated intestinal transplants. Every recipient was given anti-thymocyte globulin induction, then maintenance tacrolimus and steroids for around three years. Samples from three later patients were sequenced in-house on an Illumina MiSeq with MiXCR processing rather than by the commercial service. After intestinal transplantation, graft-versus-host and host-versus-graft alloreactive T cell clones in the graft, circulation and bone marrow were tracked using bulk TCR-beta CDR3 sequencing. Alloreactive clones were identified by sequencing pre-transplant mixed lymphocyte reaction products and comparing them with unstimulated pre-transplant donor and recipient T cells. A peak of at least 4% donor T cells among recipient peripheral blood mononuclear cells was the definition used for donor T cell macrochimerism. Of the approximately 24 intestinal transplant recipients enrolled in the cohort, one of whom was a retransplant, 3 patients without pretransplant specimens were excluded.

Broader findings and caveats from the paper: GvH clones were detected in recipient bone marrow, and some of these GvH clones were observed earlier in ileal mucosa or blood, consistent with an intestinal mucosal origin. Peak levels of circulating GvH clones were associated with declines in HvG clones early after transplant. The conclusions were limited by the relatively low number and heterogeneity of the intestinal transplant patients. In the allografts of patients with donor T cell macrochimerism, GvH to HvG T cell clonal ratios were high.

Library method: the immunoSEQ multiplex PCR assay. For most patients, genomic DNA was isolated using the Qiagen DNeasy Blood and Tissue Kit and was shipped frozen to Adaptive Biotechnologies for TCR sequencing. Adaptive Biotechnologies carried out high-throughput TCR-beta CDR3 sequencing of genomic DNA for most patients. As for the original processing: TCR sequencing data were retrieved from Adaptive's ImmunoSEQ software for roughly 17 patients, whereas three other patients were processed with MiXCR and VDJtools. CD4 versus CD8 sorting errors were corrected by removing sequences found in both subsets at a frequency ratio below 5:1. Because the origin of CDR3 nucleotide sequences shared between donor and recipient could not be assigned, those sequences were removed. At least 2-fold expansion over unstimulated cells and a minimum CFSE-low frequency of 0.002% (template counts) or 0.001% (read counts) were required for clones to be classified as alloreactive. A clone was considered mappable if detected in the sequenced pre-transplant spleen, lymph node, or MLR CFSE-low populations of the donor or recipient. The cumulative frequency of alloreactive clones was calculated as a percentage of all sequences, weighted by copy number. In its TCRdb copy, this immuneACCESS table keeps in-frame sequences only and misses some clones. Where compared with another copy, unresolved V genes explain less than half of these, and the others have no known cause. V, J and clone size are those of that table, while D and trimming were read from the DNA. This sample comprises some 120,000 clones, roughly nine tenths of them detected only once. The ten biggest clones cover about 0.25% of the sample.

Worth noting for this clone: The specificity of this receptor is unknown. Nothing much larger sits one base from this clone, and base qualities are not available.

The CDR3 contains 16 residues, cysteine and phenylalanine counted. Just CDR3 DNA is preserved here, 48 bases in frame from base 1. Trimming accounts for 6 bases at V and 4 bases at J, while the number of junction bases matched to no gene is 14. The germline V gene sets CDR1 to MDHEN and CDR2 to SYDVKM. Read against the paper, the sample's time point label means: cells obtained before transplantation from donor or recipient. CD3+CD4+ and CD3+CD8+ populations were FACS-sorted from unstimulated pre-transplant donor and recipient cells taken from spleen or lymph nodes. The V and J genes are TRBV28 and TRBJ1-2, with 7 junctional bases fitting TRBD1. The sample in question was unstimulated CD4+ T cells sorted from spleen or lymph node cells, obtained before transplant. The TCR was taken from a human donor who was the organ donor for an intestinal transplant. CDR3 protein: CASRSIRDRDGYGYTF. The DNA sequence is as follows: TGTGCCAGCAGGTCTATCCGAGACAGGGATGGCTATGGCTACACCTTC.